This T cell receptor beta chain stems from a study of a mutant IDH1 vaccine in newly diagnosed glioma. Whole-study findings and limits: Induction of immune responses by the vaccine occurred in about 93% of patients. Shifts in the top peripheral T cell clonotypes seemed unrelated to pseudoprogression.

Trimming removed 5 bases at V and 0 bases at J, with 12 bases between. CDR3 length equals 15 residues. Germline loops: CDR1 SGHRS, CDR2 YFSETQ. The table came from immunoSEQ multiplex PCR; TCRdb's copy has only in-frame clones and leaves some out. The repertoire holds 50,000 to 65,000 clones, with about 61% as singletons. Turning to this clone: The antigen is not known.

Described time point: week 47, end of study. Vaccinated patients received 300 ug of mutant IDH1 20-mer peptide per dose, with topical imiquimod. The patients received vaccinations eight times, in weeks 1, 3, 5, 7, 11, 15, 19 and 23. The receptor was isolated from a man aged 35-49 years with glioma. Some clones in this sample may be carry-over from other donors' samples. The rearrangement uses TRBV5-1 and TRBJ1-5, with D uncertain. The material was peripheral blood mononuclear cells (PBMCs), obtained from a glioma patient whose treatment included an IDH1 peptide vaccine. The CDR3 region is CASRTGWGSNQPQHF. DNA of the CDR3: TGCGCCAGCAGGACCGGATGGGGTAGCAATCAGCCCCAGCATTTT.